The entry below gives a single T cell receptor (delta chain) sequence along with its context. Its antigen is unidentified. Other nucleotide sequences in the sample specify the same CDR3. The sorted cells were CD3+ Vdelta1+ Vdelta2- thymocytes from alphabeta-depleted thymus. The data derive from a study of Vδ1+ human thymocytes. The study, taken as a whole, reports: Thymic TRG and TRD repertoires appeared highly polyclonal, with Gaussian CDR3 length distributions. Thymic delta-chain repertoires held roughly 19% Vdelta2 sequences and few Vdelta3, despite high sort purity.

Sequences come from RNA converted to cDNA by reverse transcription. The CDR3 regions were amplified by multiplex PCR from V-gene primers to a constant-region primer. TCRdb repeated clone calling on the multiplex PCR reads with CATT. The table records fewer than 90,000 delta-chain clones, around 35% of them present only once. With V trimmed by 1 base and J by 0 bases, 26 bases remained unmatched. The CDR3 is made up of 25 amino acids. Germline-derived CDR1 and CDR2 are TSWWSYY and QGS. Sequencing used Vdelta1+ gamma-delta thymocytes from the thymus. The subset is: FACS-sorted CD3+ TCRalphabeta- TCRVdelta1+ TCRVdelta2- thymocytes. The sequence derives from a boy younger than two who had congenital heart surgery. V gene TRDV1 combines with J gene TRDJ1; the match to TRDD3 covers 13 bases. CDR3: CALGEPAGGIQKLGDTRPYTDKLIF. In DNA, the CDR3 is TGTGCTCTTGGGGAACCGGCCGGTGGGATCCAAAAACTGGGGGATACGCGCCCTTACACCGATAAACTCATCTTT.